Below, one T cell receptor beta chain is given with its context. This sample stems from a study of blood T cell repertoires in COVID-19. Measured with immunoSEQ multiplex PCR; TCRdb has only the in-frame clones, and not every one. The sample lists tens of thousands of clones, approximately 71% occurring once. Looked up from germline, CDR1 is GTSNPN and CDR2 is SVGIG (reference sequence). J was trimmed by 2 bases and V by 1 base; bases with no gene match: 2. This CDR3 has 14 residues. Sequenced material: peripheral blood. This receptor was identified in a human donor in a cohort sampled during active COVID-19. This chain links TRBV30 with TRBJ2-7; 10 bases match TRBD2. CDR3 coding DNA: TGTGCCTGGAGTGGAACTAGCGGGGCCTACGAGCAGTACTTC. This encodes CAWSGTSGAYEQYF.